The 4 T cell receptor beta chains reported below all come from one sample, sequenced in a study of Ad26.COV2.S vaccination and SARS-CoV-2 variants. As for treatment: roughly 18 received Ad26.COV2.S at low or high dose, single or two shots; a few received placebo; per-sample allocation not given. The samples were gathered on day 63 after the first injection of vaccine or placebo. Assay used: immunoSEQ multiplex PCR; TCRdb lists only in-frame clones, some missing. The table has over 300,000 clones, roughly four fifths seen once; the top ten hold almost 7.5%. The sequencing here drew on peripheral blood, taken in a trial of Ad26.COV2.S vaccine versus placebo. These receptors all stem from a person between 18 and 59 years old who received the Ad26.COV2.S COVID-19 vaccine or a placebo.

The sample holds one count of this clone. This chain joins TRBV4-1 and TRBJ1-4; the D gene is possibly TRBD1 (5 bases). CDR1 and CDR2 (germline): MGHRA, YSYEKL. The germline V and J ends were trimmed by 1 base and 7 bases, with 13 bases remaining between them. The CDR3 runs to 15 residues. CDR3 in amino acids: CASSQAVAGPEKLFF. DNA of the CDR3: TGCGCCAGCAGCCAAGCCGTGGCAGGGCCTGAAAAACTGTTTTTT.

The chain combines TRBV7-2 with TRBJ2-7; 11 bases agree with TRBD1. After removal of 5 bases from V and 3 bases from J, the junction contained 9 bases not matched to a gene. CDR1 and CDR2 (germline): SGHTA, FQGNSA. CDR3 size: 16 residues. The CDR3 spells CASSQRGGTGGYEQYF. CDR3 in DNA: TGTGCCAGCAGCCAAAGGGGAGGGACAGGGGGCTACGAGCAGTACTTC.

The rearrangement links TRBV5-4 to TRBJ1-5; unclear D gene. Trimming cost V 1 base and J 3 bases, with 11 bases left between them. The CDR3 is made up of 15 amino acids. Germline CDR1 is SGHNT and CDR2 is YYREEE (reference sequence). The DNA for the CDR3 is TGTGCCAGCAGCTTGAAAGGGATTGACAATCAGCCCCAGCATTTT. Its protein is CASSLKGIDNQPQHF.

The rearrangement links TRBV6-5 to TRBJ1-5, with D unclear. V lost 2 bases and J lost 5, with 7 bases in between. Germline V gene lookup returns CDR1 MNHEY and CDR2 SVGAGI. CDR3 length: 13 amino acids. In DNA form, the CDR3 reads TGTGCCAGCAGTTACCAGCGACATCAGCCCCAGCATTTT. This codes for CASSYQRHQPQHF.